This TCR beta chain originates from a study of glioma-infiltrating T cells listed by TCRdb under 2016. Study-wide context: Glioma tissue, non-neoplastic brain tissue and matched peripheral blood mononuclear cells were used as sources from which TCR alpha- and beta-chain repertoires were sequenced. To measure how far tissue and blood T-cell populations diverged, each tissue-infiltrating repertoire was compared against the peripheral blood repertoire of the same patient. Three low-grade glioma patients, seven to nine primary glioblastoma patients, and three non-glioma patients who contributed non-neoplastic brain tissue made up the paired cohort.

The germline V gene encodes CDR1 SGHVS and CDR2 FQNEAQ. Deletion took 8 bases off V and 0 bases off J, with a span of 14 bases between the germline ends. The CDR3 starts with the cysteine, ends with the phenylalanine, and has 14 residues. The entry retains the CDR3 DNA only, 42 bases that are in frame from base 1. On the study overall, not on this receptor specifically: The group comparisons were based on small numbers of patients: three non-neoplastic, three low-grade glioma and eight glioblastoma patients. Tissue and blood shared very few CDR3 sequences, a result attributed to high CDR3 diversity and limited sampling. In non-neoplastic patients, VJ-independent divergence between tissue and blood fell below expectation, whereas in all gliomas, and especially in low-grade gliomas, the divergence rose above expectation.

Comment on this clonotype: It lacks a known antigen. One base away there is no much larger clone; base qualities are not given.

TCR alpha and beta CDR3 regions were amplified with the iRepertoire nested amplicon-rescue multiplex PCR (arm-PCR) platform from RNA. One-step reverse transcription and amplification used roughly 100-400 ng of tissue mRNA or PBMC total RNA as input. Following bead purification, Illumina adapters were added through a secondary multiplex PCR, and the libraries were then gel-purified between 200 and 400 bp. Demultiplexing relied on internal 6-nucleotide barcodes carried by the libraries. Sequencing of the libraries was done on an Illumina MiSeq using 2x220 or 2x250 nucleotide paired-end reads. As for the authors' bioinformatics: Paired reads were merged using FLASH 1.2.11 and aligned with BWA-MEM to the GRCh37 human genome, and TRA and TRB reads were then extracted. An IMGT-derived reference of cassette sequences and CDR3 motifs, with pseudogenes included, was used for V and J assignment. Reads were translated in three frames, and productive CDR3s were defined by a C…FGXG motif without stop codons. A clonotype was defined as a unique combination of a V-J cassette pair and a CDR3 amino acid sequence. Hamming distance filtering was applied to reads, with thresholds set by the sequence error rate of each sample in mapped regions. TCRdb trimmed the raw reads at Q25, called clones with MiXCR and kept productive beta chains. Under each unique CDR3 protein, matching rows form one entry showing the most common genes and DNA. The V and J calls, along with clone size, are taken from TCRdb and not from the paper's own processing. Recorded for this sample are under 200,000 distinct CDR3 sequences; roughly 45% of them occurred a single time. The ten top clones hold 4% to 6.5% of the sample.

The receptor's source is a human donor with low-grade glioma or glioblastoma, undergoing nonglioma brain surgery, or in good health (not recorded which). What was sequenced was glioma tissue, nonneoplastic brain tissue, or PBMCs (not recorded which). This chain is built from TRBV7-8 and TRBJ2-7; the D gene assignment is ambiguous. The nucleotide sequence is given as TGTGCCAGCTCCCGTCGGCCTAGCTCCTACGAGCAGTACTTC. This sequence encodes CASSRRPSSYEQYF. Reference TRBV7-8 and TRBJ2-7 genes cover what lies past the CDR3, so the full variable domain is GAGVSQSPRYKVAKRGQDVALRCDPISGHVSLFWYQQALGQGPEFLTYFQNEAQLDKSGLPSDRFFAERPEGSVSTLKIQRTQQEDSAVYLCASSRRPSSYEQYFGPGTRLTVT.